A single sample gave rise to the 13 T cell receptor beta chains below, sequenced in a study of T cell changes during pregnancy in multiple sclerosis. The repertoire was sequenced with immunoSEQ multiplex PCR; TCRdb's copy has only in-frame clones and lacks some. The repertoire holds 40,000 to 55,000 clones, with more than 90% as singletons. Source: CD8+ T cells from peripheral blood mononuclear cells, taken after pregnancy. The receptor source for this set is a female donor with multiple sclerosis, enrolled in a pregnancy study.

This clone was seen just once. The CDR3 nucleotides read TGTGCCAGCAGCTTAAGTGACAGGGCGGTCGAGCAGTACTTC. It yields the protein CASSLSDRAVEQYF. The chain links TRBV13 to TRBJ2-7; 7 nucleotides line up with TRBD1. The J segment lost 6 bases and the V segment lost 2 bases, leaving 7 bases of the junction unmatched. The CDR3 is made up of 14 amino acids. Looked up from germline, CDR1 is PRHDT and CDR2 is FYEKMQ (reference sequence).

This chain uses TRBV10-3 with TRBJ2-3; 7 bases agree with TRBD1. CDR1 is ENHRY and CDR2 is SYGVKD in the germline V gene. V dropped 6 bases and J dropped 3; count of bases not matched to a gene: 6. This CDR3 has 14 amino acids. DNA of the CDR3: TGTGCCATCAGCCGGGACAGTTATACAGATACGCAGTATTTT. It specifies CAISRDSYTDTQYF.

This clone was detected once. CDR3 nucleotide sequence: TGTGCCAGCTCACCGACTAGCGTACTGCTCAGCTCCTACAATGAGCAGTTCTTC. It is translated as CASSPTSVLLSSYNEQFF. The chain couples TRBV18 to TRBJ2-1; 8 bases match TRBD2. The length of the CDR3 is 18 residues. Germline loops: CDR1 KGHSH, CDR2 LQKENI. Trimming took 3 bases from V and 0 from J; bases not matched to a gene: 10.

This rearrangement joins TRBV6-5 to TRBJ2-1; D is ambiguous. The length of the CDR3 is 13 residues. With 0 bases removed from V and 7 bases from J, the gap between germline ends came to 7 bases. Germline V gives CDR1 MNHEY, CDR2 SVGAGI. The CDR3 DNA follows: TGTGCCAGCAGTTACTCGACCGGGAATGAGCAGTTCTTC. Translated: CASSYSTGNEQFF.

The gene calls are TRBV27 and TRBJ2-7; D is possibly TRBD1 (6 bases). This CDR3 spans 14 amino acids. CDR1 is MNHEY, CDR2 SMNVEV, per germline (reference sequence). V shed 4 bases and J shed 1 base, with 11 bases lying between them. In DNA, the CDR3 is TGTGCCAGCAGTTGGGGACACACGTCCTACGAGCAGTACTTC. It is translated as CASSWGHTSYEQYF.

The J gene is TRBJ2-7, the V gene TRBV7-7; D may be TRBD2 (5 bases). There are 15 residues in the CDR3. V gave up 2 bases and J gave up 1 base, with 12 bases separating them. Germline-derived CDR1 and CDR2 are SSHAT and FNYEAQ (reference sequence). CDR3: CASSLFSGNSYEQYF. CDR3 DNA sequence: TGTGCCAGCAGCTTATTCTCGGGGAATTCCTACGAGCAGTACTTC. Drawing the rest from reference TRBV7-7 and TRBJ2-7, the complete variable domain is GAGVSQSPRYKVTKRGQDVTLRCDPISSHATLYWYQQALGQGPEFLTYFNYEAQPDKSGLPSDRFSAERPEGSISTLTIQRTEQRDSAMYRCASSLFSGNSYEQYFGPGTRLTVT.

The chain couples TRBV19 to TRBJ2-7; 8 bases are a match to TRBD1. This CDR3 is 15 amino acids long. The V gene end was trimmed by 5 bases and the J gene end by 0 bases; junction bases not matched to a gene: 6. The V gene's germline CDR1 is LNHDA and CDR2 SQIVND (reference sequence). For the CDR3, the DNA is TGTGCCAGTAGTGCCGCAGGGGGCGGCTCCTACGAGCAGTACTTC. This translates into CASSAAGGGSYEQYF.

The chain links TRBV19 to TRBJ1-1, with a tentative D call TRBD1 (5 bases). The V gene lost 8 bases and the J gene lost 7 bases, with 14 bases spanning the gap. This CDR3 is built from 12 residues. The V gene's germline CDR1 is LNHDA and CDR2 SQIVND (reference sequence). CDR3 region: CASSGLWDEAFF. Written as DNA, the CDR3 is TGTGCCAGTTCGGGACTCTGGGATGAAGCTTTCTTT.

This chain uses TRBV5-5 with TRBJ1-2; 8 nucleotides align to TRBD1. V lost 4 bases to trimming and J lost 8 bases; unmatched junction nucleotides: 22. Per the germline V gene, CDR1 is SGHKS and CDR2 is YYEKEE (reference sequence). CDR3 length equals 18 residues. The CDR3 is CASSHLVGQDPLGGGYTF. DNA for the CDR3: TGTGCCAGCAGCCATCTGGTGGGACAGGACCCTTTGGGGGGCGGCTACACCTTC.

This clone was seen repeatedly, ten times or more. The sample contains more than one DNA sequence encoding this CDR3. The chain carries TRBV29-1 and TRBJ2-7; a weak D match, TRBD2 (6 bases). Looked up from germline, CDR1 is SQVTM and CDR2 is ANQGSEA. This CDR3 comprises 12 residues. The V gene lost 6 bases and the J gene lost 3 bases, with 12 bases spanning the gap. The CDR3 loop reads CSVELRDYEQYF. The CDR3 DNA follows: TGCAGCGTCGAGTTGCGGGACTACGAGCAGTACTTC.

This clone has just one count. The chain uses TRBV6-1 and TRBJ1-1; D perhaps matches TRBD1 (6 bases). CDR1 and CDR2 from the germline V gene are MNHNS and SASEGT. CDR3 size: 15 residues. Trimming left V 2 bases short and J 4 bases short, with 14 bases between. This CDR3 is CASSENGGQGTEAFF. In DNA form, the CDR3 reads TGTGCCAGCAGTGAAAACGGGGGGCAGGGCACTGAAGCTTTCTTT.

The rearrangement uses TRBV6-5 and TRBJ2-7; 12 nucleotides match TRBD1. The junction had 4 bases not matched to a gene; V was cut back by 6 bases and J by 4 bases. CDR1 MNHEY and CDR2 SVGAGI come from the germline V gene. The CDR3 is 14 amino acids. The CDR3 sequence: CASRPGQGAYEQYF. CDR3 sequence (DNA): TGTGCCAGCAGGCCGGGACAGGGGGCGTACGAGCAGTACTTC.

This chain uses TRBV30 with TRBJ2-6, with D perhaps matching TRBD2 (6 bases). V was clipped by 7 bases and J by 4 bases, with 20 bases between them. The CDR3 contains 16 residues. Germline V CDR1 and CDR2: GTSNPN, SVGIG (reference sequence). In DNA form, the CDR3 reads TGTGCCTCCCCCCCCTCGGGAGAGGCAGGGGCCAACGTCCTGACTTTC. It specifies CASPPSGEAGANVLTF.